Presented here are 26 T cell receptor beta chains from one specimen sequenced in a study of T cell responses to AZD1222 COVID-19 vaccine. Method: immunoSEQ multiplex PCR; TCRdb's copy keeps in-frame clones and lacks some. This table has tens of thousands of clones, under 95% appearing once. The sequences come from peripheral blood, collected on day 0 of AZD1222 vaccination. All receptors derive from an adult in good health.

This clone has just one count. This chain uses TRBV27 with TRBJ1-5; D might be TRBD1 (6 bases). V lost 3 bases and J 4 bases, leaving 13 bases between the germline ends. This CDR3 has 15 amino acids. Per the germline V gene, CDR1 is MNHEY and CDR2 is SMNVEV (reference sequence). The CDR3: CASSFATGPNQPQHF. The CDR3 bases are TGTGCCAGCAGTTTCGCCACAGGGCCTAATCAGCCCCAGCATTTT.

J is TRBJ1-5 and V is TRBV6-2 or TRBV6-3, with 9 bases aligning to TRBD1. This CDR3 is 16 amino acids long. Germline V gene sequence: CDR1 MNHEY, CDR2 SVGEGT. J gave up 9 bases and V 3 bases, and 12 bases lay outside the gene matches. CDR3 nucleotides: TGTGCCAGCAGTTATGGACAGGGGACTGTCGGCGGGCCCCAGCATTTT. This sequence encodes CASSYGQGTVGGPQHF.

This clone showed up just once. The genes are TRBV29-1 and TRBJ2-1; TRBD2 is a possible D gene (6 bases). The germline gives CDR1 SQVTM, CDR2 ANQGSEA. V lost 3 bases to trimming and J lost 0 bases, with 15 bases between them. The CDR3 is made up of 16 amino acids. CDR3 sequence reads: CSVDRDFSSSYNEQFF. CDR3 DNA: TGCAGCGTTGACAGGGACTTTTCGAGCTCCTACAATGAGCAGTTCTTC.

The chain has TRBV7-3 and TRBJ2-1; D is possibly TRBD1 or TRBD2 (5 bases each). Germline V gene data show CDR1 as SGHTA and CDR2 as FQGTGA. The V end lost 5 bases, the J end lost 4 bases, and 15 bases lay between the germline ends. The CDR3 is made up of 15 amino acids. DNA for the CDR3: TGTGCCAGCAGCCCGGGAACGGGGACGTACAATGAGCAGTTCTTC. Translating it yields CASSPGTGTYNEQFF.

The CDR3 nucleotides are TGTGCCAGCAGCTTCTCCGGGACTACTTACGAGCAGTACTTC. This gives the protein CASSFSGTTYEQYF. The chain combines TRBV7-2 with TRBJ2-7; 7 bases match TRBD2. There are 14 residues in the CDR3. The trim removed 3 bases at V and 4 bases at J, leaving 6 bases unmatched. Germline V gives CDR1 SGHTA, CDR2 FQGNSA.

The chain links TRBV10-3 to TRBJ1-4; no reliable D call. CDR1 is ENHRY, CDR2 SYGVKD, per germline. V lost 3 bases and J 6 bases, leaving 8 bases between the germline ends. The CDR3 is 13 amino acids. CDR3 sequence: CAISEGIDEKLFF. The CDR3 region has the DNA TGTGCCATCAGTGAAGGGATTGATGAAAAACTGTTTTTT.

This chain connects TRBV11-2 to TRBJ2-1; perhaps TRBD1 as D (5 bases). The V end lost 3 bases, the J end lost 7 bases, and 19 bases lay between the germline ends. This CDR3 is built from 16 residues. CDR1 is SGHAT and CDR2 is FQNNGV in the germline V gene. The DNA of the CDR3 is TGTGCCAGCAGCTTGGTTAAGGGGATCGTCGAGAATGAGCAGTTCTTC. It yields the protein CASSLVKGIVENEQFF. Complete variable domain (other parts from reference TRBV11-2 and TRBJ2-1): EAGVAQSPRYKIIEKRQSVAFWCNPISGHATLYWYQQILGQGPKLLIQFQNNGVVDDSQLPKDRFSAERLKGVDSTLKIQPAKLEDSAVYLCASSLVKGIVENEQFFGPGTRLTVL.

This clone was seen once. The V call is TRBV25-1, the J call TRBJ2-3, with D unclear. V was clipped by 4 bases and J by 2 bases, with 4 bases between them. Germline V gene data show CDR1 as MGHDK and CDR2 as SYGVNS. This CDR3 spans 12 amino acids. As DNA, the CDR3 is TGTGCCAGCAGTGGGAACACAGATACGCAGTATTTT. As protein: CASSGNTDTQYF.

The V and J genes are TRBV3-1 (or the pseudogene TRBV3-2) and TRBJ1-5, with D unresolved. CDR3 length equals 14 residues. V was clipped by 0 bases and J by 3 bases, with 6 bases between them. Germline V gene sequence: CDR1 LGHDT, CDR2 YNNKEL (reference sequence). In DNA, the CDR3 is TGTGCCAGCAGCCAAGATAACCTCAATCAGCCCCAGCATTTT. This sequence encodes CASSQDNLNQPQHF.

The chain uses TRBV7-8 and TRBJ1-2; D unclear. The V end was cut by 1 base, the J end by 3 bases, with 12 bases between. Germline loops: CDR1 SGHVS, CDR2 FQNEAQ. The CDR3 covers 15 residues. The CDR3 nucleotides are TGTGCCAGCAGCTTAGAGAGGACGGCATACTATGGCTACACCTTC. Translation: CASSLERTAYYGYTF.

This chain joins TRBV11-2 and TRBJ2-1; 8 nucleotides match TRBD2. V shed 1 base and J 3 bases; nucleotides not matched to a gene: 2. This CDR3 region has 15 residues. Germline V gives CDR1 SGHAT, CDR2 FQNNGV. In DNA form, the CDR3 reads TGTGCCAGCAGCTTAGTGGCGGGAGGCTACAATGAGCAGTTCTTC. Its protein is CASSLVAGGYNEQFF.

This chain joins TRBV7-3 and TRBJ1-2, with D possibly matching TRBD1 (6 bases). Germline V gene data show CDR1 as SGHTA and CDR2 as FQGTGA. V gave up 5 bases and J gave up 5 bases, with 18 bases separating them. The CDR3 consists of 15 residues. CDR3 in DNA: TGTGCCAGCAGCCCTCTCGCCGGGACACCATATGGCTACACCTTC. Translated: CASSPLAGTPYGYTF.

The CDR3 protein is CAIRTGAAISYEQYF. The CDR3 DNA follows: TGTGCCATCAGGACCGGGGCTGCCATCTCCTACGAGCAGTACTTC. The gene calls are TRBV10-3 and TRBJ2-7; D may match TRBD1 or TRBD2 (5 bases each). V lost 6 bases and J 0 bases, leaving 15 bases between the germline ends. Looked up from germline, CDR1 is ENHRY and CDR2 is SYGVKD. This CDR3 spans 15 amino acids.

V and J are TRBV5-1 and TRBJ1-1, with 7 bases matching TRBD1. Trimming removed 4 bases from V and 8 bases from J; junction bases left unmatched: 17. CDR1 SGHRS and CDR2 YFSETQ come from the germline V gene. CDR3 length equals 16 residues. The CDR3 sequence is CASSPRTGQAQGEAFF. CDR3 in DNA: TGCGCCAGCAGCCCCCGAACCGGACAGGCCCAGGGGGAAGCTTTCTTT.

This clone was detected once. The chain carries TRBV28 and TRBJ2-7; a possible D gene is TRBD2 (5 bases). Between the trimmed V and J ends, which lost 7 bases and 7 bases, there was a span of 20 bases. CDR3 length: 14 residues. Germline CDR1 reads MDHEN; CDR2 reads SYDVKM. The CDR3 nucleotides read TGTGCCAGCACCCGAGGGCTGCTATCGGGGGAGCAGTACTTC. This encodes CASTRGLLSGEQYF. The full variable domain, with the rest looked up from reference TRBV28 and TRBJ2-7, is DVKVTQSSRYLVKRTGEKVFLECVQDMDHENMFWYRQDPGLGLRLIYFSYDVKMKEKGDIPEGYSVSREKKERFSLILESASTNQTSMYLCASTRGLLSGEQYFGPGTRLTVT.

The rearrangement uses TRBV5-1 and TRBJ2-2, with 13 bases matching TRBD2. This CDR3 region has 19 residues. Germline V CDR1 and CDR2: SGHRS, YFSETQ. The V and J ends lost 3 bases and 1 base, in that order; junction bases with no gene match: 9. The CDR3 DNA sequence: TGCGCCAGCAGCTGGGGGCCCGGACTAGCGGGGGAGAACACCGGGGAGCTGTTTTTT. This translates into CASSWGPGLAGENTGELFF.

This chain joins TRBV24-1 and TRBJ1-2, with 7 bases that match TRBD1. Trimming took 7 bases from V and 7 from J; bases not matched to a gene: 8. Germline CDR1 and CDR2: KGHDR and SFDVKD. This CDR3 is built from 13 residues. The CDR3 DNA follows: TGTGCCACCAGATCCCAGGGGGAGGGTGGCTACACCTTC. Amino acids: CATRSQGEGGYTF.

The V gene is TRBV27, the J gene TRBJ1-1, with D hard to call. V was trimmed by 3 bases and J by 10 bases, leaving 12 bases between them. The V gene's germline CDR1 is MNHEY and CDR2 SMNVEV (reference sequence). CDR3 size: 12 residues. In DNA, the CDR3 is TGTGCCAGCAGTTTCCCCGGTCTTGGAGCTTTCTTT. Translating it yields CASSFPGLGAFF.

The chain employs TRBV5-4 and TRBJ2-7; no clear D. Germline V CDR1 and CDR2: SGHNT, YYREEE (reference sequence). The CDR3 consists of 13 residues. The V end lost 1 base, the J end lost 3 bases, and 8 bases lay between the germline ends. The CDR3 loop reads CASSLSPIYEQYF. The CDR3 coding sequence is TGTGCCAGCAGCTTGTCCCCCATCTACGAGCAGTACTTC.

This clone was seen once. The genes are TRBV28 and TRBJ2-2, with D perhaps matching TRBD2 (5 bases). This CDR3 is 16 amino acids long. Trimming shortened V by 0 bases and J by 3 bases, and 11 bases separated the two germline ends. CDR1 is MDHEN, CDR2 SYDVKM, per germline. The CDR3 DNA sequence: TGTGCCAGCAGTTTATGGGGTACCGGGGACACCGGGGAGCTGTTTTTT. Translating it yields CASSLWGTGDTGELFF.

This chain uses TRBV3-1 (or the pseudogene TRBV3-2) with TRBJ1-2; tentative D call: TRBD1 (6 bases). The V end lost 1 base, the J end lost 0 bases, and 9 bases lay between the germline ends. From germline, CDR1 is LGHDT and CDR2 YNNKEL (reference sequence). The CDR3 sequence is 15 residues long. The CDR3 nucleotides read TGTGCCAGCAGCCAAGTGGGGGCCGCTAACTATGGCTACACCTTC. This sequence encodes CASSQVGAANYGYTF.

The chain is built from TRBV2 and TRBJ2-5; no clear D. From germline, CDR1 is SNHLY and CDR2 FYNNEI. CDR3 length: 11 residues. V shed 9 bases and J shed 0 bases, with 5 bases lying between them. Here the CDR3 DNA reads TGTGCCAGAACTTACCAAGAGACCCAGTACTTC. Protein: CARTYQETQYF. Full variable domain (rest looked up from reference TRBV2 and TRBJ2-5): EPEVTQTPSHQVTQMGQEVILRCVPISNHLYFYWYRQILGQKVEFLVSFYNNEISEKSEIFDDQFSVERPDGSNFTLKIRSTKLEDSAMYFCARTYQETQYFGPGTRLLVL.

The chain is built from TRBV5-1 and TRBJ2-3; D unclear. The CDR3 covers 14 residues. Between the trimmed V and J ends, which lost 0 bases and 2 bases, there was a span of 7 bases. The germline V gene has CDR1 SGHRS and CDR2 YFSETQ. This CDR3 is CASSLGGATDTQYF. Written as DNA, the CDR3 is TGCGCCAGCAGCTTGGGTGGAGCCACAGATACGCAGTATTTT.

This clone was counted a single time. The V and J genes are TRBV11-2 and TRBJ1-1; D not resolved. The germline V gene encodes CDR1 SGHAT and CDR2 FQNNGV. CDR3 length equals 14 residues. V lost 5 bases and J lost 6, with 16 bases in between. DNA for the CDR3: TGTGCCAGCAGCCCCGCCAGCCGGCCATCTGAAGCTTTCTTT. Its translation: CASSPASRPSEAFF.

The chain carries TRBV6-1 and TRBJ1-6, with D maybe TRBD1 (6 bases). Trimming stripped 4 bases from V and 0 bases from J, with 13 bases between. The CDR3 totals 17 residues. Germline loops: CDR1 MNHNS, CDR2 SASEGT. CDR3: CASSVPGGSSYNSPLHF. As DNA, the CDR3 is TGTGCCAGCAGTGTTCCCGGGGGCAGCTCCTATAATTCACCCCTCCACTTT.

This clone appeared a single time. This chain's CDR3 is CASTRTGSYEQYF. As DNA, the CDR3 is TGTGCCAGCACAAGAACAGGGTCCTACGAGCAGTACTTC. The chain recombines TRBV6-5 with TRBJ2-7; TRBD1 is a possible D gene (6 bases). The germline gives CDR1 MNHEY, CDR2 SVGAGI. CDR3 length equals 13 residues. The V and J ends lost 7 bases and 1 base respectively, with 11 bases between them.